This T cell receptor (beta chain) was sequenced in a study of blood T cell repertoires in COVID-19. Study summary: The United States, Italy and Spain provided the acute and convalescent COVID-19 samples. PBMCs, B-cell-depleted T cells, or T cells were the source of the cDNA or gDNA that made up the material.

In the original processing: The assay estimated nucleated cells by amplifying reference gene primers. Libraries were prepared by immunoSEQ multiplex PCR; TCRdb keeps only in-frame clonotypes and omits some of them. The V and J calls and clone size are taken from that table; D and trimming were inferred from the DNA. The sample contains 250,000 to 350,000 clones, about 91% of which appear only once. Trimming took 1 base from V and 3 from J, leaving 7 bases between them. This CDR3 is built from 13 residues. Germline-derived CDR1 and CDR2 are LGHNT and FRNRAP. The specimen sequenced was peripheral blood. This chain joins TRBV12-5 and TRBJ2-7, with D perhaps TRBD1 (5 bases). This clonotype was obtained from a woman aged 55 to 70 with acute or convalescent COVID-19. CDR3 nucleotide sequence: TGTGCTAGTGGTTTGGACGACAGCTACGAGCAGTACTTC. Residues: CASGLDDSYEQYF.